Below are 12 T cell receptor beta chains sequenced from a single sample in a study of cytomegalovirus exposure and HLA in healthy donors (dated by TCRdb to about 2017). The library was obtained by the immunoSEQ multiplex PCR assay. For the multiplex PCR, a mixture combining 60 forward primers for TCR Vbeta segments and 13 reverse primers for TCR Jbeta segments was used. This immuneACCESS table, as held by TCRdb, lists in-frame sequences with V and J called but not all clones. Of the missing ones, under half trace to an unresolved V gene in checked studies; the others have no known cause. The table for this sample lists about 140,000 clones; about two thirds of them were counted only once. Of the sample, 2% to 2.5% falls within the top ten clones. The source material was PBMCs. Every receptor here comes from a woman in her sixties in good health and CMV-seropositive.

The chain uses TRBV6-5 and TRBJ1-4; 9 bases map to TRBD1. The CDR3 has 16 residues. Germline V gene data show CDR1 as MNHEY and CDR2 as SVGAGI. V shed 0 bases, J shed 5 bases, and the junction held 4 bases outside the gene matches. CDR3: CASSYSRDRANEKLFF. The CDR3 region has the DNA TGTGCCAGCAGTTACTCGAGGGACAGGGCAAATGAAAAACTGTTTTTT.

The chain uses TRBV6-6 and TRBJ1-1, with 8 bases lining up with TRBD1. Trimming at V came to 7 bases and at J to 4 bases, leaving 8 bases not matched to a gene. The CDR3 totals 14 residues. Germline CDR1 is MNHNY and CDR2 is SVGAGI (reference sequence). CDR3 nucleotides: TGTGCCAGCATTAGGACAGGGAAGGTCACTGAAGCTTTCTTT. Translation: CASIRTGKVTEAFF.

This CDR3 reads CASSDWGLSNQPQHF. The CDR3 nucleotides are TGTGCCAGCAGTGATTGGGGGCTCAGCAATCAGCCCCAGCATTTT. The gene calls are TRBV2 and TRBJ1-5; tentative D call: TRBD1 (6 bases). The CDR3 has 15 residues. V lost 3 bases to trimming and J lost 1 base, with 10 bases between them. Germline V CDR1 and CDR2: SNHLY, FYNNEI.

This clone was detected a few times. This rearrangement joins TRBV9 to TRBJ1-5; possible D gene TRBD1, 6 bases. From germline, CDR1 is SGDLS and CDR2 YYNGEE. V lost 0 bases, J lost 7 bases, and 14 bases lay in between. This CDR3 comprises 15 residues. The CDR3 here is CASSVDTGNGQPQHF. CDR3 nucleotides: TGTGCCAGCAGCGTAGATACAGGGAATGGGCAGCCCCAGCATTTT.

The genes are TRBV6-5 and TRBJ2-7, with 9 bases that match TRBD1. Germline loops: CDR1 MNHEY, CDR2 SVGAGI. The V gene end was trimmed by 0 bases and the J gene end by 2 bases; junction bases not matched to a gene: 2. There are 15 residues in the CDR3. The CDR3 coding sequence is TGTGCCAGCAGTTACTCCGGGACAGGGACCTACGAGCAGTACTTC. This sequence encodes CASSYSGTGTYEQYF.

The V and J genes are TRBV5-4 and TRBJ1-5, with D maybe TRBD1 (5 bases). CDR3 length: 15 amino acids. V was clipped by 4 bases and J by 2 bases, with 13 bases between them. Germline V CDR1 and CDR2: SGHNT, YYREEE (reference sequence). The chain's CDR3 is CASSDGGVGNQPQHF. The CDR3 bases are TGTGCCAGCAGCGATGGGGGGGTTGGCAATCAGCCCCAGCATTTT.

The rearrangement links TRBV5-6 to TRBJ2-4; tentative D call: TRBD1 (5 bases). The CDR3 runs 15 residues. In germline, CDR1 is SGHDT, CDR2 YYEEEE. V was cut by 6 bases and J by 5 bases, with 18 bases left in between. CDR3 DNA: TGTGCCAGCACCTCGGTGGGGCCACAACAAAACATTCAGTACTTC. The encoded protein is CASTSVGPQQNIQYF.

The rearrangement joins TRBV4-1 to TRBJ1-1, with 10 bases lining up with TRBD1. With V trimmed by 3 bases and J by 3 bases, 4 bases remained unmatched. This CDR3 has 15 amino acids. In germline, CDR1 is MGHRA, CDR2 YSYEKL. In DNA, the CDR3 is TGCGCCAGCAGCCAGGGGACAGGGGCCGACACTGAAGCTTTCTTT. Translated, it gives CASSQGTGADTEAFF.

CDR3 loop: CASSSGQFEAFF. CDR3 nucleotides: TGTGCCAGCAGCTCGGGACAGTTTGAAGCTTTCTTT. The chain has TRBV7-2 and TRBJ1-1; 7 nucleotides align to TRBD1. The CDR3 contains 12 residues. Trimming removed 4 bases from V and 7 bases from J; junction bases left unmatched: 3. Per germline, CDR1 SGHTA and CDR2 FQGNSA.

The rearrangement uses TRBV7-9 and TRBJ2-3, with 7 bases lining up with TRBD2. Losses at the gene ends were 4 bases for V and 0 bases for J; bases not matched to a gene: 7. CDR1 and CDR2 from the germline V gene are SEHNR and FQNEAQ (reference sequence). The CDR3 runs 16 residues. For the CDR3, the DNA is TGTGCCAGCAGCTCTACAAGCGGGACTAGCACAGATACGCAGTATTTT. As protein: CASSSTSGTSTDTQYF.

This clone was seen a single time. The chain joins TRBV28 to TRBJ1-2; 10 positions agree with TRBD1. V lost 2 bases, J lost 7 bases, and 4 bases stayed unmatched. The germline V gene has CDR1 MDHEN and CDR2 SYDVKM. The CDR3 has 14 amino acids. This CDR3 reads CASSLDRGLIGYTF. CDR3 bases: TGTGCCAGCAGTTTAGACAGGGGGCTAATTGGCTACACCTTC.

The V call is TRBV6-5, the J call TRBJ1-2, with D possibly being TRBD1 (6 bases). Deletions cut 10 bases from V and 2 bases from J, with 11 bases between. The CDR3 runs to 12 residues. Germline-derived CDR1 and CDR2 are MNHEY and SVGAGI. The CDR3, as DNA: TGTGCCATTAGGGACACAAACTATGGCTACACCTTC. Amino acids: CAIRDTNYGYTF.